These 21 T cell receptor beta chains were sequenced from one sample in a study of neoadjuvant anti-PD-1 for oral cavity cancer. TCRdb's copy holds only in-frame clones and misses some; the assay was immunoSEQ multiplex PCR. This sample has 9,500 to 12,000 clones, with more than 45% found just once. Material: tumor tissue, obtained before nivolumab (anti-PD-1) treatment. The receptor source for this set is a person between 40 and 85 years old with oral cavity squamous cell carcinoma.

The rearrangement links TRBV28 to TRBJ2-3, with D unresolved. CDR3 length: 17 residues. Germline CDR1 is MDHEN and CDR2 is SYDVKM. V dropped 4 bases and J dropped 2 bases, with 19 bases sitting between them. The CDR3 DNA is TGTGCCAGCAGTTCCACACTGGACCTTAGGCCCACAGATACGCAGTATTTT. It translates to CASSSTLDLRPTDTQYF. The complete variable domain, with remaining parts taken from reference TRBV28 and TRBJ2-3, reads DVKVTQSSRYLVKRTGEKVFLECVQDMDHENMFWYRQDPGLGLRLIYFSYDVKMKEKGDIPEGYSVSREKKERFSLILESASTNQTSMYLCASSSTLDLRPTDTQYFGPGTRLTVL.

This clone was seen just once. The chain joins TRBV28 to TRBJ1-1; tentative D call: TRBD1 (5 bases). The germline CDR1 and CDR2 sequences are MDHEN and SYDVKM. The CDR3 has 16 amino acids. V dropped 6 bases and J dropped 5 bases, with 22 bases sitting between them. This chain's CDR3 is CASRAWVGARGTEAFF. The CDR3 DNA reads TGTGCCAGCAGGGCCTGGGTAGGGGCACGAGGTACTGAAGCTTTCTTT.

V is TRBV6-5 and J is TRBJ2-1; 15 positions agree with TRBD2. This CDR3 region has 15 residues. Unmatched junction bases numbered 4, after V lost 6 bases and J lost 7 bases. The germline gives CDR1 MNHEY, CDR2 SVGAGI. The CDR3 DNA reads as TGTGCCAGCAGCCGTGGGACTAGCGGGGGGAATGAGCAGTTCTTC. Protein sequence: CASSRGTSGGNEQFF.

The chain joins TRBV28 to TRBJ2-7; D call uncertain. V lost 5 bases, J lost 4 bases, and 9 bases lay in between. The length of the CDR3 is 12 residues. Germline CDR1 and CDR2: MDHEN and SYDVKM. The CDR3 bases are TGTGCCAGCAGTCCCGCACATTACGAGCAGTACTTC. Encoded protein: CASSPAHYEQYF.

The V gene is TRBV10-3, the J gene TRBJ2-1, with D uncertain. Germline assignment: CDR1 ENHRY and CDR2 SYGVKD. CDR3 length equals 14 residues. Deletions cut 0 bases from V and 4 bases from J, with 7 bases between. CDR3 sequence (DNA): TGTGCCATCAGTGAGTCGAGCAGATACAATGAGCAGTTCTTC. This translates into CAISESSRYNEQFF.

The V and J genes are TRBV2 and TRBJ1-5; D gene uncertain. The germline V and J ends were trimmed by 4 bases and 0 bases, with 4 bases remaining between them. Germline CDR1 reads SNHLY; CDR2 reads FYNNEI. The CDR3 covers 13 residues. The CDR3 sequence is CASSGDSNQPQHF. The DNA for the CDR3 is TGTGCCAGCAGTGGGGATAGCAATCAGCCCCAGCATTTT.

This clone was observed a handful of times. The chain recombines TRBV5-4 with TRBJ1-6; TRBD1 is a possible D gene (5 bases). The germline V and J ends were trimmed by 0 bases and 7 bases, with 11 bases remaining between them. This CDR3 has 15 residues. Germline V CDR1 and CDR2: SGHNT, YYREEE (reference sequence). CDR3 amino acids: CASSLDMAGNSPLHF. For the CDR3, the DNA is TGTGCCAGCAGCTTGGATATGGCAGGGAATTCACCCCTCCACTTT.

The chain employs TRBV5-1 and TRBJ1-1, with TRBD1 matching over 9 bases. The CDR3 length is 17 residues. The V segment lost 0 bases and the J segment 0 bases; nucleotides outside the gene matches: 6. Germline CDR1 and CDR2: SGHRS and YFSETQ. The CDR3 coding sequence is TGCGCCAGCAGCTTGGTTGGGACAGGGCCCGTGAACACTGAAGCTTTCTTT. As protein: CASSLVGTGPVNTEAFF.

The chain uses TRBV19 and TRBJ1-2; 9 bases are a match to TRBD1. The germline gives CDR1 LNHDA, CDR2 SQIVND (reference sequence). This CDR3 region has 14 residues. V lost 10 bases, J lost 8 bases, and 14 bases stayed unmatched. CDR3 coding DNA: TGTGCCACCTCTAACAGGGGGCTCCTTCTGGGCTACACCTTC. It translates to CATSNRGLLLGYTF. The complete variable domain, with remaining parts taken from reference TRBV19 and TRBJ1-2, reads DGGITQSPKYLFRKEGQNVTLSCEQNLNHDAMYWYRQDPGQGLRLIYYSQIVNDFQKGDIAEGYSVSREKKESFPLTVTSAQKNPTAFYLCATSNRGLLLGYTFGSGTRLTVV.

This clone has more than one count but fewer than ten. The rearrangement uses TRBV7-2 and TRBJ2-5; 12 nucleotides agree with TRBD2. The CDR3 is 15 amino acids. Germline values: CDR1 SGHTA, CDR2 FQGNSA. V lost 4 bases to trimming and J lost 6 bases; unmatched junction nucleotides: 6. DNA for the CDR3: TGTGCCAGCAGCTCGACTAGCGGGGGCAGGAAGACCCAGTACTTC. This translates into CASSSTSGGRKTQYF.

This clone was seen more than once but under ten times. This chain connects TRBV2 to TRBJ1-2; TRBD1 is a possible D gene (6 bases). The CDR3 has 16 amino acids. Trimming removed 3 bases from V and 1 base from J, with 15 bases in between. From germline, CDR1 is SNHLY and CDR2 FYNNEI. The CDR3 DNA follows: TGTGCCAGCAGTGAGAACCCCGGGGGCCTTAACTATGGCTACACCTTC. Its protein product is CASSENPGGLNYGYTF.

This chain links TRBV11-3 with TRBJ2-2; the D is unclear. The CDR3 contains 14 residues. From germline, CDR1 is SGHNT and CDR2 YENEEA. With 1 base removed from V and 5 bases from J, the gap between germline ends came to 8 bases. The CDR3 loop is CASSLVAGTGELFF. In DNA, the CDR3 is TGTGCCAGCAGCTTAGTGGCAGGAACCGGGGAGCTGTTTTTT. Based on the CDR3 plus reference TRBV11-3 and TRBJ2-2, the full variable domain is EAGVVQSPRYKIIEKKQPVAFWCNPISGHNTLYWYLQNLGQGPELLIRYENEEAVDDSQLPKDRFSAERLKGVDSTLKIQPAELGDSAVYLCASSLVAGTGELFFGEGSRLTVL.

The V gene is TRBV27, the J gene TRBJ2-5; TRBD2 matches 7 bases. The CDR3 covers 18 residues. J was trimmed by 0 bases and V by 5 bases; bases with no gene match: 15. The germline CDR1 and CDR2 sequences are MNHEY and SMNVEV (reference sequence). CDR3 loop: CASSTNYYGEGNQETQYF. CDR3 nucleotides: TGTGCCAGCAGTACCAACTACTACGGGGAGGGAAACCAAGAGACCCAGTACTTC.

The chain links TRBV10-3 to TRBJ1-5; 7 nucleotides align to TRBD1. The germline V gene encodes CDR1 ENHRY and CDR2 SYGVKD. This CDR3 has 14 amino acids. J was trimmed by 7 bases and V by 5 bases; bases with no gene match: 8. CDR3 nucleotides: TGTGCCATCAGTACAGGGGACTTTGCCCAGCCCCAGCATTTT. Translated: CAISTGDFAQPQHF.

The chain employs TRBV10-3 and TRBJ2-2; 10 positions agree with TRBD2. Germline trimming cut 3 bases from V and 3 bases from J; bases unmatched to any gene: 10. The CDR3 spans 18 residues. Germline assignment: CDR1 ENHRY and CDR2 SYGVKD. As DNA, the CDR3 is TGTGCCATCAGTGAAACGGGACAGCGGGGGGGTTACACCGGGGAGCTGTTTTTT. Translating it yields CAISETGQRGGYTGELFF.

The gene calls are TRBV7-9 and TRBJ1-2, with no clear D. Germline V gene lookup returns CDR1 SEHNR and CDR2 FQNEAQ (reference sequence). This CDR3 spans 13 amino acids. The ends were cut back, 1 base at V and 8 bases at J, with 11 bases in the middle. The CDR3 nucleotides are TGTGCCAGCAGCTTAGACGAGGCCCCCGGCTACACCTTC. This sequence encodes CASSLDEAPGYTF.

The chain has TRBV4-1 and TRBJ2-5, with 7 bases fitting TRBD1. This CDR3 comprises 15 residues. Germline values: CDR1 MGHRA, CDR2 YSYEKL. V gave up 4 bases and J gave up 4 bases; unmatched junction bases: 9. The CDR3 DNA follows: TGCGCCAGCAGCCGGGACCGGGACAGAAGAGAGACCCAGTACTTC. Translating it yields CASSRDRDRRETQYF.

The J gene is TRBJ2-1, the V gene TRBV19, with TRBD1 matching 9 bases. This CDR3 has 17 residues. Germline CDR1 LNHDA, CDR2 SQIVND (reference sequence). J lost 5 bases, V lost 5 bases, and 13 bases had no gene match. CDR3 nucleotide sequence: TGTGCCAGTAGTCCCCCCGGGACAGGGTGGCCCCACAATGAGCAGTTCTTC. Its protein product is CASSPPGTGWPHNEQFF.

This clone is a singleton in its sample. V and J are TRBV4-1 and TRBJ2-5; D remains unclear. The CDR3 contains 13 residues. V was cut by 3 bases and J by 5 bases, with 10 bases left in between. Per germline, CDR1 MGHRA and CDR2 YSYEKL. This CDR3 is CASSHRIVETQYF. The CDR3 nucleotides are TGCGCCAGCAGCCACCGAATAGTGGAGACCCAGTACTTC.

This chain links TRBV2 with TRBJ2-1, with D perhaps TRBD1 or TRBD2 (5 bases each). Germline assignment: CDR1 SNHLY and CDR2 FYNNEI. The CDR3 sequence is 14 residues long. Deletions cut 8 bases from V and 5 bases from J, with 16 bases between. CDR3 in amino acids: CASAVGDVNNEQFF. The CDR3 region has the DNA TGTGCCAGCGCAGTGGGGGACGTAAACAATGAGCAGTTCTTC.

The rearrangement uses TRBV7-2 and TRBJ2-1; 10 nucleotides match TRBD1. The CDR3 is 16 amino acids. The junction had 4 bases not matched to a gene; V was cut back by 5 bases and J by 0 bases. The germline V gene encodes CDR1 SGHTA and CDR2 FQGNSA. Here the CDR3 reads CASSPRTGGSYNEQFF. DNA of the CDR3: TGTGCCAGCAGCCCCCGGACAGGGGGCTCCTACAATGAGCAGTTCTTC.